Below, one T cell receptor beta chain is given with its context. The target antigen is unknown. Within the sample, other DNA sequences also encode this same CDR3. This CDR3 is built from 15 residues. V was cut by 0 bases and J by 3 bases, with 9 bases left in between. The germline gives CDR1 MNHEY, CDR2 SVGAGI. Regarding treatment: around 19 received Ad26.COV2.S at low or high dose, single or two shots; about 5 received placebo; per-sample allocation not given. Collection of samples fell on day 63 after the first vaccine or placebo injection. The sample belongs to a study of Ad26.COV2.S vaccination and SARS-CoV-2 variants. About the study: Each vaccinee took Ad26.COV2.S intramuscularly, once or twice 56 days apart. Points from the study as a whole: Possibly, TCR breadth and depth analyses underestimated total T cell responses.

The method was immunoSEQ multiplex PCR; TCRdb's version includes in-frame clones alone and lacks a portion of them. The data hold roughly 400,000 clones, with roughly 88% observed a single time. The starting material was peripheral blood, obtained in a trial of Ad26.COV2.S vaccine versus placebo. The J gene is TRBJ1-3, the V gene TRBV6-5, with D possibly TRBD1 on 6 matching bases. The receptor was derived from a person aged 18-60 years who received the Ad26.COV2.S COVID-19 vaccine or a placebo. The CDR3 sequence: CASSYSTGIGNTIYF. The CDR3 bases are TGTGCCAGCAGTTACTCGACAGGAATTGGAAACACCATATATTTT.